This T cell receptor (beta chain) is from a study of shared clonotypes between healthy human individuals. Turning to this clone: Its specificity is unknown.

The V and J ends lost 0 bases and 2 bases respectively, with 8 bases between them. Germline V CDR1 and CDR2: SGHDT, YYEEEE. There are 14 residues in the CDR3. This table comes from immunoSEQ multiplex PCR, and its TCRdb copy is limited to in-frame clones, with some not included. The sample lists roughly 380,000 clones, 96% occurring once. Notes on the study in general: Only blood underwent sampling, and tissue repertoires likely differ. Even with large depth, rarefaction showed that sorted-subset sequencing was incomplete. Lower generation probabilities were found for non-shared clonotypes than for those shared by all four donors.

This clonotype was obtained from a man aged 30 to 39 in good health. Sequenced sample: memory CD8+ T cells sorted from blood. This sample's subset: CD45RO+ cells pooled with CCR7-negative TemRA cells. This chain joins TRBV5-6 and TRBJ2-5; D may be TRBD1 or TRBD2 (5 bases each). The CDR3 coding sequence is TGTGCCAGCAGCTTGGCGGGGCTGCAAGAGACCCAGTACTTC. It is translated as CASSLAGLQETQYF.